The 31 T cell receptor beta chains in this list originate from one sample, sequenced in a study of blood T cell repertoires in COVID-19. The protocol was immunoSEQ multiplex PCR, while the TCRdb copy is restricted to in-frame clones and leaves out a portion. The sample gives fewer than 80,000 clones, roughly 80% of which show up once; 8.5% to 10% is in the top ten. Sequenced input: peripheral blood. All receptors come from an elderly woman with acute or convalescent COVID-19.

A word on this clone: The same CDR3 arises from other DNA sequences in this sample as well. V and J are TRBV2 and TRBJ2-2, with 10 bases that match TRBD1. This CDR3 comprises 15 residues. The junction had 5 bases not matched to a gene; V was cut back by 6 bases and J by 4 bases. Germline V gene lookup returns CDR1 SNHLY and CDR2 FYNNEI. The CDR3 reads CASSRDRGATGELFF. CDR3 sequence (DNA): TGTGCCAGCAGCAGGGACAGGGGAGCCACCGGGGAGCTGTTTTTT.

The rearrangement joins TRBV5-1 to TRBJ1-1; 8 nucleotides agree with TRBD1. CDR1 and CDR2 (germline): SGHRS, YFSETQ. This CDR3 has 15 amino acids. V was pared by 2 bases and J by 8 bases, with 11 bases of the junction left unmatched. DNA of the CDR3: TGCGCCAGCAGCTTCGGAGACAGGGGTCTTATAGAAGCTTTCTTT. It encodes CASSFGDRGLIEAFF. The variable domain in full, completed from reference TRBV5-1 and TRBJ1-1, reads KAGVTQTPRYLIKTRGQQVTLSCSPISGHRSVSWYQQTPGQGLQFLFEYFSETQRNKGNFPGRFSGRQFSNSRSEMNVSTLELGDSALYLCASSFGDRGLIEAFFGQGTRLTVV.

The CDR3 here is CASSQDRGGWETQYF. In DNA form, the CDR3 reads TGTGCCAGCAGCCAAGACAGGGGCGGTTGGGAGACCCAGTACTTC. V and J are TRBV5-4 and TRBJ2-5; TRBD1 aligns across 8 bases. This CDR3 contains 15 residues. Trimming cost V 4 bases and J 5 bases; bases outside gene matches: 10. Looked up from germline, CDR1 is SGHNT and CDR2 is YYREEE (reference sequence). Filled out from reference TRBV5-4 and TRBJ2-5, the complete variable domain reads ETGVTQSPTHLIKTRGQQVTLRCSSQSGHNTVSWYQQALGQGPQFIFQYYREEENGRGNFPPRFSGLQFPNYSSELNVNALELDDSALYLCASSQDRGGWETQYFGPGTRLLVL.

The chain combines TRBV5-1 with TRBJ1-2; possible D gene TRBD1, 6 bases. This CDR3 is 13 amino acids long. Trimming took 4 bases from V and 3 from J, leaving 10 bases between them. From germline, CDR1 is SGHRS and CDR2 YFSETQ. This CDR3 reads CASSREGDYGYTF. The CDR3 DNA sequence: TGCGCCAGCAGCCGCGAGGGGGACTATGGCTACACCTTC.

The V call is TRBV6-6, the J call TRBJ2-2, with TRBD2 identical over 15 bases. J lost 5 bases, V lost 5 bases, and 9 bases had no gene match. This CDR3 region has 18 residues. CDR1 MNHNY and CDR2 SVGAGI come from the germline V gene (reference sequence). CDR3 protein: CASSQPGLAGGGTGELFF. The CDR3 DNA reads TGTGCCAGCAGTCAACCGGGACTAGCGGGGGGAGGAACCGGGGAGCTGTTTTTT.

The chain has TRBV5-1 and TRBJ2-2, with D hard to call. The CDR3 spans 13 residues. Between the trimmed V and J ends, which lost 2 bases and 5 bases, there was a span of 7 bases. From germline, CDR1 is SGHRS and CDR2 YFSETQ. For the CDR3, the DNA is TGCGCCAGCAGCTTCCCCGTGACCGGGGAGCTGTTTTTT. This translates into CASSFPVTGELFF. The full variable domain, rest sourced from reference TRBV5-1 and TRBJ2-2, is KAGVTQTPRYLIKTRGQQVTLSCSPISGHRSVSWYQQTPGQGLQFLFEYFSETQRNKGNFPGRFSGRQFSNSRSEMNVSTLELGDSALYLCASSFPVTGELFFGEGSRLTVL.

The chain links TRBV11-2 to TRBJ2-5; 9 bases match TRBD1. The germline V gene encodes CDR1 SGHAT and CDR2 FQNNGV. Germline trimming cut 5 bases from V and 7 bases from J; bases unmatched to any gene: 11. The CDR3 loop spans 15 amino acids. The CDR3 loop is CASSQGTGLFLTQYF. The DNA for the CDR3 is TGTGCCAGCAGCCAAGGGACAGGGTTGTTTTTGACCCAGTACTTC.

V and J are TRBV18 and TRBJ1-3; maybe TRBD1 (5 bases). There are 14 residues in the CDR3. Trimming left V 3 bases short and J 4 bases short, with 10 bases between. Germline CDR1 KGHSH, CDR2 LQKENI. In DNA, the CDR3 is TGTGCCAGCTCACCGGGAGGGGCCGGAAACACCATATATTTT. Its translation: CASSPGGAGNTIYF.

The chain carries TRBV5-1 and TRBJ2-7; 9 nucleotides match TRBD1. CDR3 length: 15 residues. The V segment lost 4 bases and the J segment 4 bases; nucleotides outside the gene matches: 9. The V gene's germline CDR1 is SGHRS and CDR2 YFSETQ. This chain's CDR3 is CASSPGPDRGYEQYF. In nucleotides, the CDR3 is TGCGCCAGCAGCCCGGGTCCGGACAGGGGTTACGAGCAGTACTTC.

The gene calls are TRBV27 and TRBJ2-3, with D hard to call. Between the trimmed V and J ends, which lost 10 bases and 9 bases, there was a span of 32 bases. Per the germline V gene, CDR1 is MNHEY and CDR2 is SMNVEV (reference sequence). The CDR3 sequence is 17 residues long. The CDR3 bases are TGTGCCATCATCTTCCCGGCCCCCCCTGAGTGGAGAGAGACGCAGTATTTT. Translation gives CAIIFPAPPEWRETQYF.

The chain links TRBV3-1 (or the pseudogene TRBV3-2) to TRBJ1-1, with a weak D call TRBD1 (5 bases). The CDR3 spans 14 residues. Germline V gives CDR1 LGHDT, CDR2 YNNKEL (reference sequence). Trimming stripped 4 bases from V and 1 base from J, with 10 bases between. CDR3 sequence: CASSLLDRNTEAFF. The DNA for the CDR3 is TGTGCCAGCAGCCTCCTCGACAGGAACACTGAAGCTTTCTTT.

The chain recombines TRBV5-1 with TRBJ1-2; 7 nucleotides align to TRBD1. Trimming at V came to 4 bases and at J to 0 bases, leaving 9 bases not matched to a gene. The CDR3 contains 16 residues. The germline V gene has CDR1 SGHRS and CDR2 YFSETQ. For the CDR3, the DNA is TGCGCCAGCAGCCGAACCGGGACAGCCCCTAACTATGGCTACACCTTC. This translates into CASSRTGTAPNYGYTF. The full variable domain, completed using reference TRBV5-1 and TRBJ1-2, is KAGVTQTPRYLIKTRGQQVTLSCSPISGHRSVSWYQQTPGQGLQFLFEYFSETQRNKGNFPGRFSGRQFSNSRSEMNVSTLELGDSALYLCASSRTGTAPNYGYTFGSGTRLTVV.

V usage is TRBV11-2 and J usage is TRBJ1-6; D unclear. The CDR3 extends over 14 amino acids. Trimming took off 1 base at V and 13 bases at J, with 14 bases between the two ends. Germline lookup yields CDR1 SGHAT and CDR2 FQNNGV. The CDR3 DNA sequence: TGTGCCAGCAGCTTAGGGGAGGGTTCGGTGCCCCTCCACTTT. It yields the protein CASSLGEGSVPLHF.

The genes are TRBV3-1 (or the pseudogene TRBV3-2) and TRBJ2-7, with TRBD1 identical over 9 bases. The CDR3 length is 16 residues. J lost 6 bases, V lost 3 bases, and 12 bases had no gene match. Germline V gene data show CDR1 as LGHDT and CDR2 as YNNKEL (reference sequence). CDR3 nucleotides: TGTGCCAGCAGCCAGGACCCCGGGACAGGGTCTCGCGAGCAGTACTTC. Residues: CASSQDPGTGSREQYF.

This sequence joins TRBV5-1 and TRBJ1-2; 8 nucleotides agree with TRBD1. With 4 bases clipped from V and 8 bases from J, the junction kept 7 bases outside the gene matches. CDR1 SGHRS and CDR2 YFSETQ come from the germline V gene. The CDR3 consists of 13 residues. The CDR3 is CASSMDRVRGYTF. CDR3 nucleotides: TGCGCCAGCAGCATGGACAGGGTACGGGGCTACACCTTC.

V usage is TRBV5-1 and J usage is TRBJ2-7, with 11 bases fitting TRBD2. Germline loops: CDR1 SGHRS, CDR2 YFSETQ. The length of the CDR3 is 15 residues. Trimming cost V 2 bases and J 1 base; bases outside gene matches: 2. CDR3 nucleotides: TGCGCCAGCAGCTTTCTAGCGGGGGGTTCCTACGAGCAGTACTTC. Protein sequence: CASSFLAGGSYEQYF.

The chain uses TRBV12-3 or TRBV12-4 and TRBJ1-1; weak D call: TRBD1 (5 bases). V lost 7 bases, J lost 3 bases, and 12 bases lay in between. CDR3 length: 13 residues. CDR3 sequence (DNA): TGTGCCAGCAACCTAGCGGGGGACACTGAAGCTTTCTTT. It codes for CASNLAGDTEAFF.

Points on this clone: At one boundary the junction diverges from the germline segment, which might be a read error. CDR3 in DNA: TGTGCCAGCAGCTTGGCGGCGATAGCTCGCTACTCCTTT. Protein: CASSLAAIARYSF. The chain employs TRBV5-6 and TRBJ1-1; D uncertain. Germline CDR1 is SGHDT and CDR2 is YYEEEE. This CDR3 is built from 13 residues.

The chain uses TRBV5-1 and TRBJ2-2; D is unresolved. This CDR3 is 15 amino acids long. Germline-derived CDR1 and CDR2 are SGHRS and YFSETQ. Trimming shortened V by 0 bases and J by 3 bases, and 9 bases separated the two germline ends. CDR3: CASSLAGGDTGELFF. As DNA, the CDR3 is TGCGCCAGCAGCTTGGCCGGCGGCGACACCGGGGAGCTGTTTTTT.

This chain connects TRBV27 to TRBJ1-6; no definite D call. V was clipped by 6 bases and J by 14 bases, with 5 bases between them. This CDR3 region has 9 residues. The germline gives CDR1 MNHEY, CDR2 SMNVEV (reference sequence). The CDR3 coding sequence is TGTGCCAGCAGCCCGTCCCTCCACTTT. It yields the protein CASSPSLHF.

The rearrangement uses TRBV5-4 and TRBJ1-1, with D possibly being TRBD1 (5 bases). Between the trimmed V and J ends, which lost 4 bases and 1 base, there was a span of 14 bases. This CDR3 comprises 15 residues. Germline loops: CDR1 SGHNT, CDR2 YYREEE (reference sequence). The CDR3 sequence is CASSLGRAKNTEAFF. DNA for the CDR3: TGTGCCAGCAGCCTAGGCAGGGCTAAGAACACTGAAGCTTTCTTT. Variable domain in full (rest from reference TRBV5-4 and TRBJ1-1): ETGVTQSPTHLIKTRGQQVTLRCSSQSGHNTVSWYQQALGQGPQFIFQYYREEENGRGNFPPRFSGLQFPNYSSELNVNALELDDSALYLCASSLGRAKNTEAFFGQGTRLTVV.

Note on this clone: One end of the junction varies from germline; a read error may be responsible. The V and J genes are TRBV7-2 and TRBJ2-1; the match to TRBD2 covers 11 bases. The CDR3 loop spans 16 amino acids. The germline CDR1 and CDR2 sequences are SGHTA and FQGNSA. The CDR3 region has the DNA TGTGCCAGCAACTTAGTTCCTAGCGGGGGGCGCAATGAGCAGTTCTTC. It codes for CASNLVPSGGRNEQFF.

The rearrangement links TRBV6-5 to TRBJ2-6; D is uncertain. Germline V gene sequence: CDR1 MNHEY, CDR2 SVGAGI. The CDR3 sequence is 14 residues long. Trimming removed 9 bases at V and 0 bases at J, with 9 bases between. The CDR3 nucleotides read TGTGCCAGTAAACAGCTCTCTGGGGCCAACGTCCTGACTTTC. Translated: CASKQLSGANVLTF.

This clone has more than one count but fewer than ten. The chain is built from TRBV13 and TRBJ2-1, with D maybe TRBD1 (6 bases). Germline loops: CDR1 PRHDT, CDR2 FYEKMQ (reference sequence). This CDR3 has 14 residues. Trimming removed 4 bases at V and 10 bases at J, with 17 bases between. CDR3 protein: CASSSTSAGTEQFF. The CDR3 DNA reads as TGTGCCAGCAGCTCTACATCCGCCGGGACAGAGCAGTTCTTC.

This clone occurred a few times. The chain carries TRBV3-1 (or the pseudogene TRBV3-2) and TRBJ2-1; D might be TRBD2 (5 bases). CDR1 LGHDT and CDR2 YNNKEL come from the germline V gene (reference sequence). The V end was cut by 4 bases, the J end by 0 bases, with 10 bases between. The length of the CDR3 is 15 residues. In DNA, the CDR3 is TGTGCCAGCAGCCCAGTACGGGGCTCCTACAATGAGCAGTTCTTC. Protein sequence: CASSPVRGSYNEQFF.

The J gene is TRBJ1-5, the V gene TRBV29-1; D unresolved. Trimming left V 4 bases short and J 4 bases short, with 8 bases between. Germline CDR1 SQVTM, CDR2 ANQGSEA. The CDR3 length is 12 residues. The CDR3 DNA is TGCAGCGTTGTTGGGAGTAATCAGCCCCAGCATTTT. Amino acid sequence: CSVVGSNQPQHF.

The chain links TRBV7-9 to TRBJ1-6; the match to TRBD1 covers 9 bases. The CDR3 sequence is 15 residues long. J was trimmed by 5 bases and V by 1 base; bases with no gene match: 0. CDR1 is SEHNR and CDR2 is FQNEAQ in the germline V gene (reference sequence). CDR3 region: CASSLGDRDNSPLHF. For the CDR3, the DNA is TGTGCCAGCAGCTTAGGGGACAGGGATAATTCACCCCTCCACTTT.

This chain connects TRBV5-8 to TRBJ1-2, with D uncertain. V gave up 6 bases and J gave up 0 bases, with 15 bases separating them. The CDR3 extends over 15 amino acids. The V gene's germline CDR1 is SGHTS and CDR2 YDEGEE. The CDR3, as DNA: TGTGCCAGCATCAACCATGGCACAACTAACTATGGCTACACCTTC. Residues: CASINHGTTNYGYTF.

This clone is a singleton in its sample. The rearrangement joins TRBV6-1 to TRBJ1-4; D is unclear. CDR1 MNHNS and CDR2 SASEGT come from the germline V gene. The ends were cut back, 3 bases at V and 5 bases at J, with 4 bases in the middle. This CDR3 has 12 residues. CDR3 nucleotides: TGTGCCAGCAGTGAGCAGAATGAAAAACTGTTTTTT. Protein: CASSEQNEKLFF.

The CDR3: CASRGAGANVLTF. DNA for the CDR3: TGTGCCAGCAGGGGCGCCGGGGCCAACGTCCTGACTTTC. V is TRBV27 and J is TRBJ2-6; no reliable D call. Trimming left V 6 bases short and J 4 bases short, with 7 bases between. This CDR3 contains 13 residues. Germline V CDR1 and CDR2: MNHEY, SMNVEV (reference sequence).

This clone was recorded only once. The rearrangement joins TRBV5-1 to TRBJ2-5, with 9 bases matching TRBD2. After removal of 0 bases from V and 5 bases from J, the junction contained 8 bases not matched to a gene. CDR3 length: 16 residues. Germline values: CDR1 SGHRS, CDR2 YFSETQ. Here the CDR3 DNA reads TGCGCCAGCAGCTTGGCCGGGCGGGGGGGCATCGAGACCCAGTACTTC. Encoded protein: CASSLAGRGGIETQYF.